Shown below are 2 T cell receptor beta chains from a single sample sequenced in a study of PD-1 blockade in classical Hodgkin lymphoma (dated by TCRdb to 2020 to 2021). Library preparation used the immunoSEQ multiplex PCR assay. In TCRdb, the immuneACCESS table is reduced to in-frame sequences with V and J assigned. These tables do not hold every clone; where another copy was compared, an unresolved V gene accounts for under half, and the others remain unexplained. The sample table shows roughly 18,000 clones, and roughly three quarters are seen once. The ten largest clones take up about 2.7% of the sample. In the paper's terms, the time point label means: cycle 4 day 1 (C4D1), after less than 7 weeks of nivolumab. Every trial patient had relapsed after autologous stem cell transplantation, and cohorts A, B and C differed in prior brentuximab vedotin exposure. CD4+ T cells were purified from thawed PBMCs by magnetic negative selection with a Miltenyi CD4+ T cell isolation kit.

The specimen comprised CD4+ T cells from blood, sampled before the fourth cycle of nivolumab. Source of these receptors: a human donor with classical Hodgkin lymphoma.

This chain connects TRBV5-4 to TRBJ1-6; D is perhaps TRBD1 (6 bases). CDR1 is SGHNT, CDR2 YYREEE, per germline (reference sequence). V lost 0 bases and J lost 5, with 9 bases in between. The CDR3 has 15 residues. The CDR3 nucleotides are TGTGCCAGCAGCTTGGCGGGACATCATAATTCACCCCTCCACTTT. It encodes CASSLAGHHNSPLHF.

The chain uses TRBV7-2 and TRBJ1-1; weak D call: TRBD1 (5 bases). V lost 4 bases and J 5 bases, leaving 14 bases between the germline ends. The CDR3 length is 14 residues. Germline V gives CDR1 SGHTA, CDR2 FQGNSA. The CDR3 sequence is CASSSVFRGTEAFF. The CDR3 DNA reads as TGTGCCAGCAGCTCAGTGTTTCGGGGGACTGAAGCTTTCTTT.